The present entry profiles one T cell receptor beta chain with its context. The data originate from a study of blood T cell repertoires in COVID-19. Study background: Sample material is recorded as cDNA or gDNA derived from T cells, B-cell-depleted T cells, or PBMCs.

As originally analysed: Estimation of nucleated cell counts was performed using reference gene primer amplification. The protocol was immunoSEQ multiplex PCR, while the TCRdb copy is restricted to in-frame clones and leaves out a portion. V, J and clone size are taken as reported in that table, and D and trimming were inferred from the DNA itself. This repertoire shows about 150,000 clones, around 88% found once; its top ten account for roughly 19%. The source material was peripheral blood. The clonotype was recovered from a woman aged 70-85 years who had recovered from COVID-19.

CDR3 coding DNA: TGTGCCAGCTCACCAGGGACAGGACGCGCGTGGACTGAAGCTTTCTTT. This codes for CASSPGTGRAWTEAFF. This rearrangement joins TRBV18 to TRBJ1-1, with TRBD1 matching over 8 bases. CDR3 length equals 16 residues. Germline V gives CDR1 KGHSH, CDR2 LQKENI. Trimming at V came to 2 bases and at J to 5 bases, leaving 10 bases not matched to a gene. The whole variable domain, remainder taken from reference TRBV18 and TRBJ1-1, is NAGVMQNPRHLVRRRGQEARLRCSPMKGHSHVYWYRQLPEEGLKFMVYLQKENIIDESGMPKERFSAEFPKEGPSILRIQQVVRGDSAAYFCASSPGTGRAWTEAFFGQGTRLTVV.